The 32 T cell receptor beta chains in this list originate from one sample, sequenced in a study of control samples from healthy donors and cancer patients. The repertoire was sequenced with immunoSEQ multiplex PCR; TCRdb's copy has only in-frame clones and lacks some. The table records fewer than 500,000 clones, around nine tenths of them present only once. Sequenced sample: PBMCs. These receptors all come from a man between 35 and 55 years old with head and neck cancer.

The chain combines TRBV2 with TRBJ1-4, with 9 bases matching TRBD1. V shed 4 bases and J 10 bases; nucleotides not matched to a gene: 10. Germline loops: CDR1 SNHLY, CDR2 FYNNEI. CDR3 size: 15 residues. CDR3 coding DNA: TGTGCCAGCAGTGGTGGACAGGGGAGTCGGGGAAAACTGTTTTTT. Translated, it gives CASSGGQGSRGKLFF. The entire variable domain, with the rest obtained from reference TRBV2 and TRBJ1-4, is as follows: EPEVTQTPSHQVTQMGQEVILRCVPISNHLYFYWYRQILGQKVEFLVSFYNNEISEKSEIFDDQFSVERPDGSNFTLKIRSTKLEDSAMYFCASSGGQGSRGKLFFGSGTQLSVL.

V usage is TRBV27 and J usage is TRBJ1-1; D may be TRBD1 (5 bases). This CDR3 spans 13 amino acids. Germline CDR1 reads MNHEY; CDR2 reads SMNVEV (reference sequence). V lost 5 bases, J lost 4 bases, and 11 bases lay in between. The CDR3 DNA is TGTGCCAGCAGTCGGGGGACGGGCACTGAAGCTTTCTTT. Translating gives CASSRGTGTEAFF.

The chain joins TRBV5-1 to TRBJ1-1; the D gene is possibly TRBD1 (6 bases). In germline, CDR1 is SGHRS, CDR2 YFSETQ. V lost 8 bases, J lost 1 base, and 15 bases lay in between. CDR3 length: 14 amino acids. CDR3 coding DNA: TGCGCCAGTTCCAGGACACAGGGGAACACTGAAGCTTTCTTT. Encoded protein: CASSRTQGNTEAFF.

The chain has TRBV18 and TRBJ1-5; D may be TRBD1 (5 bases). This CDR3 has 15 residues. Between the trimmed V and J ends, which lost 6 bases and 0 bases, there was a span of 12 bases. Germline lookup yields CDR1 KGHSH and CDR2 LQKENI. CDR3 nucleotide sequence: TGTGCCAGCTCCCTAGACAGTCATAGCAATCAGCCCCAGCATTTT. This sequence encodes CASSLDSHSNQPQHF.

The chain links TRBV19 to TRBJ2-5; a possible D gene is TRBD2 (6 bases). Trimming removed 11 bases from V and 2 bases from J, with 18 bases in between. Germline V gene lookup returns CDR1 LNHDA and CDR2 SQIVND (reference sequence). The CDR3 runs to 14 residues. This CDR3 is CASTRRVWQETQYF. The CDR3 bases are TGTGCCTCGACCCGGAGGGTGTGGCAAGAGACCCAGTACTTC.

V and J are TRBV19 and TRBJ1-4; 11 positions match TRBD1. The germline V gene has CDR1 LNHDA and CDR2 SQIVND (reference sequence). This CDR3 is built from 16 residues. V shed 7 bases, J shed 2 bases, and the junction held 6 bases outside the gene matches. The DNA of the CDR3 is TGTGCCAGTAAGGGGACAGGGGGATCGACTAATGAAAAACTGTTTTTT. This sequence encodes CASKGTGGSTNEKLFF. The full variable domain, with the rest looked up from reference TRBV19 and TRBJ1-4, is DGGITQSPKYLFRKEGQNVTLSCEQNLNHDAMYWYRQDPGQGLRLIYYSQIVNDFQKGDIAEGYSVSREKKESFPLTVTSAQKNPTAFYLCASKGTGGSTNEKLFFGSGTQLSVL.

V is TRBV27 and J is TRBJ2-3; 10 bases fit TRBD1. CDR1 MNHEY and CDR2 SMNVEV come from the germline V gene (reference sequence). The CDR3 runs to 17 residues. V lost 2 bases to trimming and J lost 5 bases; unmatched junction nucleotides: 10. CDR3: CASSLRSGTGVKDTQYF. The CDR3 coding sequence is TGTGCCAGCAGTTTAAGATCCGGGACAGGGGTGAAAGATACGCAGTATTTT.

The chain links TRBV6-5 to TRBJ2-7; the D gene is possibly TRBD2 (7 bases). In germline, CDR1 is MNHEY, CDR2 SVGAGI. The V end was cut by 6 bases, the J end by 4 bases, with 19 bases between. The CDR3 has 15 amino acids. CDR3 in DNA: TGTGCCAGCAGCCCCGGCGGGGGCAGAAGTTACGAGCAGTACTTC. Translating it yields CASSPGGGRSYEQYF.

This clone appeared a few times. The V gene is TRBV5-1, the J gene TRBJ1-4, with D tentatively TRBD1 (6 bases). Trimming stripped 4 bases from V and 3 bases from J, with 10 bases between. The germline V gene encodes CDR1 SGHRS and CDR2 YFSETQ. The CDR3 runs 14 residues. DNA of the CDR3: TGCGCCAGCAGCAGGGGACACTCTAATGAAAAACTGTTTTTT. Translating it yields CASSRGHSNEKLFF.

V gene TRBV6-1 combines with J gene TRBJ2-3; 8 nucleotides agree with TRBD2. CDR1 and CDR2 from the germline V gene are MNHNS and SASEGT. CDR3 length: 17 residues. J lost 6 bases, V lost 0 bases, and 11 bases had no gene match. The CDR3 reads CASSEAGVAGSHDTQYF. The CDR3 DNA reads TGTGCCAGCAGTGAAGCTGGAGTAGCGGGGTCCCACGATACGCAGTATTTT.

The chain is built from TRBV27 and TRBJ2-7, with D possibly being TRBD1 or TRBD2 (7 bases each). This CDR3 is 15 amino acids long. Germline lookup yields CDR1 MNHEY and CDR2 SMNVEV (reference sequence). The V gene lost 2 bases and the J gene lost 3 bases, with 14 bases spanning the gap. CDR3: CASSLGRGGLYEQYF. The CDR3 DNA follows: TGTGCCAGCAGTTTAGGCAGGGGGGGACTCTACGAGCAGTACTTC.

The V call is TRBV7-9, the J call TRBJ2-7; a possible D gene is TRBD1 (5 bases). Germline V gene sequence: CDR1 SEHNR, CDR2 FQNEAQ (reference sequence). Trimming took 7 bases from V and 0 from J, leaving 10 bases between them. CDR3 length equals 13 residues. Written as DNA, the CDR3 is TGTGCCAGCACCGACAGCATCTCCTACGAGCAGTACTTC. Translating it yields CASTDSISYEQYF.

In DNA, the CDR3 is TGTGCCTGGAGTGCGGACAGGTCCACAGATACGCAGTATTTT. It specifies CAWSADRSTDTQYF. The V gene is TRBV30, the J gene TRBJ2-3, with 7 positions matching TRBD1. From germline, CDR1 is GTSNPN and CDR2 SVGIG (reference sequence). CDR3 length equals 14 residues. J was trimmed by 2 bases and V by 1 base; bases with no gene match: 3.

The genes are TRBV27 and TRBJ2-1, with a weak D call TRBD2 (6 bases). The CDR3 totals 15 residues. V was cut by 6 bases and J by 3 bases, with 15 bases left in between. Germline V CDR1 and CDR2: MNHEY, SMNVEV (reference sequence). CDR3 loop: CASRRDSKRYNEQFF. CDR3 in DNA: TGTGCCAGCAGACGGGACTCAAAACGCTACAATGAGCAGTTCTTC.

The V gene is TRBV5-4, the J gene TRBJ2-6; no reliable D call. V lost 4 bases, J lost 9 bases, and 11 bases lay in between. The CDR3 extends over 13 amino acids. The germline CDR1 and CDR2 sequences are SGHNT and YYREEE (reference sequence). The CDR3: CASSGQGGNVLTF. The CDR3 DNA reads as TGTGCCAGCAGCGGTCAAGGTGGCAACGTCCTGACTTTC.

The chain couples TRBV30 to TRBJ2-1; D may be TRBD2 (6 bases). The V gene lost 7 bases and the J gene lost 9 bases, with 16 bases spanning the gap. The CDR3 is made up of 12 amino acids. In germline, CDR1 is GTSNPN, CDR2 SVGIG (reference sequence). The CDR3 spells CASRSVGGEQFF. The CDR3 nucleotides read TGTGCCTCGCGGTCCGTGGGAGGTGAGCAGTTCTTC.

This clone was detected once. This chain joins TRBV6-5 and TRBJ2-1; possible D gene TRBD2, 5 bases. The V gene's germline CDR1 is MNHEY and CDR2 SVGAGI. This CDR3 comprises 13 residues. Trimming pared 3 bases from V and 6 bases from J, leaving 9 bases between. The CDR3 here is CASSYRGANEQFF. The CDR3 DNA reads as TGTGCCAGCAGTTATCGGGGAGCCAATGAGCAGTTCTTC.

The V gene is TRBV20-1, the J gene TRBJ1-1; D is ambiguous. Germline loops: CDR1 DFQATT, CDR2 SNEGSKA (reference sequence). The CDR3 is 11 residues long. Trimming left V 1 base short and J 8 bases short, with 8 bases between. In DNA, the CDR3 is TGCAGTGCTAGAGGAGGCAAGGAAGCTTTCTTT. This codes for CSARGGKEAFF.

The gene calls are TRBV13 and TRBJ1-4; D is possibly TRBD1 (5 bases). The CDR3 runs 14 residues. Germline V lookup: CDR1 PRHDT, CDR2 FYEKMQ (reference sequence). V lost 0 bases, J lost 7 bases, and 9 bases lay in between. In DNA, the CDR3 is TGTGCCAGCAGCTTAGGGGGGCCGTCTGAAAAACTGTTTTTT. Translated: CASSLGGPSEKLFF.

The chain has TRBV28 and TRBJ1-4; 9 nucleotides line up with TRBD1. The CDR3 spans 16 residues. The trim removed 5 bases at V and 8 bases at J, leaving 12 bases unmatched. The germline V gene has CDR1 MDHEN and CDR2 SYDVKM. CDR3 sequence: CASSPSLGQGWEKLFF. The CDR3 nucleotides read TGTGCCAGCAGTCCGTCCCTTGGACAGGGGTGGGAAAAACTGTTTTTT.

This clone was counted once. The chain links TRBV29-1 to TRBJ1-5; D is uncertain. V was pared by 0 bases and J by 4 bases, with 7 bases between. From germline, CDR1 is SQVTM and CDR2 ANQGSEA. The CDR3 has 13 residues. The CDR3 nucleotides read TGCAGCGTTGAAGAATCCCTAAATCAGCCCCAGCATTTT. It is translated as CSVEESLNQPQHF.

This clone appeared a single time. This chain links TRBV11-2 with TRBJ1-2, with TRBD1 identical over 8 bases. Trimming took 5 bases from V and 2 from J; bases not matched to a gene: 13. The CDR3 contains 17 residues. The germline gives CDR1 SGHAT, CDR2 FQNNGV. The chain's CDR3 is CASSPHPGQDANYGYTF. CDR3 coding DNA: TGTGCCAGCAGCCCGCATCCGGGACAGGATGCCAACTATGGCTACACCTTC.

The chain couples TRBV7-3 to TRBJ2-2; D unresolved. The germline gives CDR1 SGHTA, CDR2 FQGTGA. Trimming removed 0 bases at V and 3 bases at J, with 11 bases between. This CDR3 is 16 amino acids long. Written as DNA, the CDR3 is TGTGCCAGCAGCTTAACGGCAGCGCCAGACACCGGGGAGCTGTTTTTT. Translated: CASSLTAAPDTGELFF.

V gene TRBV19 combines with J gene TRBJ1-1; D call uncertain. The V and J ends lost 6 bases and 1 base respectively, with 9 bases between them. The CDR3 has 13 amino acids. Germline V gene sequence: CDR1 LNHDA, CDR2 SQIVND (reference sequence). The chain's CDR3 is CASRRTRNTEAFF. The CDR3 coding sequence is TGTGCCAGTAGACGTACAAGGAACACTGAAGCTTTCTTT.

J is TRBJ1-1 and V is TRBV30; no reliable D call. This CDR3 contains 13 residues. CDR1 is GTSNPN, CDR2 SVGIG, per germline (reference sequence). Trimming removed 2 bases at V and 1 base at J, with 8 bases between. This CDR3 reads CAWSKGSNTEAFF. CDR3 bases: TGTGCCTGGAGTAAAGGGTCGAACACTGAAGCTTTCTTT.

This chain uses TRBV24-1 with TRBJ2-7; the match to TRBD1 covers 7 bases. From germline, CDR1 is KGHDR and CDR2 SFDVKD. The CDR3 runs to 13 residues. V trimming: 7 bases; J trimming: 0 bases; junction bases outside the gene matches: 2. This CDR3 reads CATSRDSSYEQYF. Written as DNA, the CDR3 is TGTGCCACCAGCAGGGACAGCTCCTACGAGCAGTACTTC.

In DNA form, the CDR3 reads TGTGCCAGCAGTTGGACGGTCCAAGAGACCCAGTACTTC. It yields the protein CASSWTVQETQYF. The genes are TRBV6-5 and TRBJ2-5; no clear D. The V end was cut by 4 bases, the J end by 1 base, with 7 bases between. CDR3 size: 13 residues. In germline, CDR1 is MNHEY, CDR2 SVGAGI.

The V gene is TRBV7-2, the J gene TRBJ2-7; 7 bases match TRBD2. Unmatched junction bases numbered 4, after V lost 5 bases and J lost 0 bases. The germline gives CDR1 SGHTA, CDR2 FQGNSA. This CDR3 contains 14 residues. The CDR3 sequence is CASSRRESSYEQYF. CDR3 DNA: TGTGCCAGCAGCAGGCGGGAGAGCTCCTACGAGCAGTACTTC.

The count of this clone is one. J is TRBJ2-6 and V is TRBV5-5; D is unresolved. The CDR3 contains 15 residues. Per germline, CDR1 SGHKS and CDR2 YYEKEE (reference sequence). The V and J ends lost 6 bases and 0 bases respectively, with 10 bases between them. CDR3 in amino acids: CASTRPLSGANVLTF. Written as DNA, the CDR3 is TGTGCCAGCACCCGGCCACTCTCTGGGGCCAACGTCCTGACTTTC.

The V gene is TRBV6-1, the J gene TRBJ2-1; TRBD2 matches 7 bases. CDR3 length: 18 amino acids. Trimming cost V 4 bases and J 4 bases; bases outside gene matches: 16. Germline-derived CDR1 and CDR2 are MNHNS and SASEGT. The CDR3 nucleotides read TGTGCCAGCAGTGGCCCCTCGACGGGGCTAGCGGATTACAATGAGCAGTTCTTC. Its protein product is CASSGPSTGLADYNEQFF.

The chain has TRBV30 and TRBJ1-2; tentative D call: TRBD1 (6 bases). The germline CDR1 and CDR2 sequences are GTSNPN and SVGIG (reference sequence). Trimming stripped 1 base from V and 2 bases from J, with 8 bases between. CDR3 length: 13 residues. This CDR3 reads CAWSGQENYGYTF. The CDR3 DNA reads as TGTGCCTGGAGTGGACAGGAGAACTATGGCTACACCTTC. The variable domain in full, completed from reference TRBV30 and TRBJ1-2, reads SQTIHQWPATLVQPVGSPLSLECTVEGTSNPNLYWYRQAAGRGLQLLFYSVGIGQISSEVPQNLSASRPQDRQFILSSKKLLLSDSGFYLCAWSGQENYGYTFGSGTRLTVV.

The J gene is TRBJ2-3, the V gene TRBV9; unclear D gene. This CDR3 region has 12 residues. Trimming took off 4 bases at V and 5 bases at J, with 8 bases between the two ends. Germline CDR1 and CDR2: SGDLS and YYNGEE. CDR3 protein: CASSLYQDTQYF. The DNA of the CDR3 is TGTGCCAGCAGCCTGTATCAAGATACGCAGTATTTT.